This T cell receptor (beta chain) was found in a study of naive and memory T cell subsets. Germline V CDR1 and CDR2: KGHSH, LQKENI. The CDR3 spans 16 residues. Trimming took off 5 bases at V and 5 bases at J, with 21 bases between the two ends. Two oligonucleotides, mixed equimolar, formed the beta constant-region primer covering TRBC1 and TRBC2. TCRdb processed the UMI-ligation and nested PCR reads anew with MiXCR; each CDR3 protein has one entry. The sample has 70,000 to 95,000 distinct CDR3 sequences, 6% to 7.5% seen once. At least ten counts were recorded for this clonotype. As yet, its antigen is unknown. Study-wide findings and caveats: Naive and memory repertoire findings lacked a ground truth for validation.

The sequence derives from a human donor in good health. The gene calls are TRBV18 and TRBJ1-2, with D perhaps TRBD1 (6 bases). Material for sequencing was central memory CD4+ T cells from blood. The CDR3 here is CASSSYRVSDEYGYTF. The CDR3 nucleotides read TGTGCCAGCTCAAGCTACAGGGTATCGGACGAGTATGGCTACACCTTC.